This TCR beta chain was identified in a study of T-cell memory formation after mild COVID-19. At the level of the study: TCR clustering was largely donor specific.

Ten or more counts support this clonotype. Its specificity is unknown. Study-wide results and limits: SARS-CoV-2 specificity of second-wave clones peaking day 37 was unconfirmed. Whereas later expanders leaned CD4+, clones contracting day 15 to 85 showed a balanced CD4/CD8 makeup.

MiXCR, applied by TCRdb to the 5' RACE reads, yields one record per CDR3 protein. The sample lists hundreds of thousands of distinct CDR3 sequences; approximately 15% were seen once. Germline V gives CDR1 SGHTA, CDR2 FQGNSA. Deletions cut 5 bases from V and 7 bases from J, with 20 bases between. This CDR3 region has 16 residues. The chain combines TRBV7-2 with TRBJ1-4; D perhaps matches TRBD1 (6 bases). The sequence came from a man between 18 and 35 years old who had mild COVID-19 (a few samples of this study predate the infection). Cell type and time point are not known. The specimen sequenced was PBMCs or a T cell subset sorted from them (not recorded which). CDR3 region: CASSLNGGGASEKLFF. The CDR3 nucleotides read TGTGCCAGCAGCCTAAACGGGGGGGGCGCGAGTGAAAAACTGTTTTTT.